This passage covers 24 T cell receptor beta chains from one sample sequenced in a study of cytomegalovirus exposure and HLA in healthy donors. The table came from immunoSEQ multiplex PCR; TCRdb's copy has only in-frame clones and leaves some out. The sample has some 320,000 clones, around 90% seen once. Material for sequencing was PBMCs. The receptors were gathered from a woman in her 30s in good health and CMV-seropositive.

The chain is built from TRBV29-1 and TRBJ1-1; the D is unclear. Per germline, CDR1 SQVTM and CDR2 ANQGSEA. V shed 7 bases and J shed 0 bases, with 12 bases lying between them. The CDR3 contains 13 residues. CDR3 DNA: TGCAGCGCCGCCGCCTCGCTGAACACTGAAGCTTTCTTT. It codes for CSAAASLNTEAFF.

This chain connects TRBV5-4 to TRBJ1-6; D might be TRBD1 (5 bases). CDR3 size: 13 residues. The V end was cut by 3 bases, the J end by 7 bases, with 8 bases between. Germline-derived CDR1 and CDR2 are SGHNT and YYREEE (reference sequence). CDR3 region: CASSWGENSPLHF. As DNA, the CDR3 is TGTGCCAGCAGCTGGGGGGAGAATTCACCCCTCCACTTT.

Here the CDR3 DNA reads TGTGCCAGCTCCCCCTCCGGAGGGGGGACCCCGAGCGAGCAGTACTTC. Translation gives CASSPSGGGTPSEQYF. This chain joins TRBV18 and TRBJ2-7, with D tentatively TRBD1 or TRBD2 (6 bases each). The CDR3 is made up of 16 amino acids. V lost 6 bases, J lost 6 bases, and 24 bases lay in between. Germline loops: CDR1 KGHSH, CDR2 LQKENI.

This clone was observed a few times. This chain uses TRBV6-4 with TRBJ2-3; 8 bases align to TRBD2. The ends lost 0 bases at V and 1 base at J; junction bases unmatched: 6. The CDR3 sequence is 17 residues long. Germline loops: CDR1 MRHNA, CDR2 SNTAGT. CDR3 region: CASSDSSSGSGTDTQYF. The CDR3 DNA sequence: TGTGCCAGCAGTGACTCGTCAAGCGGGAGTGGCACAGATACGCAGTATTTT.

V gene TRBV25-1 combines with J gene TRBJ2-5, with TRBD1 matching over 10 bases. The germline CDR1 and CDR2 sequences are MGHDK and SYGVNS. The junction had 3 bases not matched to a gene; V was cut back by 6 bases and J by 5 bases. The CDR3 is 13 amino acids. CDR3 amino acids: CASRTGGGETQYF. CDR3 sequence (DNA): TGTGCCAGCAGGACAGGGGGCGGTGAGACCCAGTACTTC.

The chain has TRBV29-1 and TRBJ2-1, with D uncertain. The ends were cut back, 4 bases at V and 0 bases at J, with 7 bases in the middle. The CDR3 runs to 13 residues. The V gene's germline CDR1 is SQVTM and CDR2 ANQGSEA. The CDR3 sequence: CSVVDSSYNEQFF. The CDR3 nucleotides read TGCAGCGTTGTGGATAGCTCCTACAATGAGCAGTTCTTC.

The chain uses TRBV19 and TRBJ2-5, with 7 bases lining up with TRBD2. The trim removed 4 bases at V and 3 bases at J, leaving 5 bases unmatched. CDR3 length equals 14 residues. The germline CDR1 and CDR2 sequences are LNHDA and SQIVND (reference sequence). Written as DNA, the CDR3 is TGTGCCAGTAGTAACCTAGGACTAGAAGAGACCCAGTACTTC. Translated, it gives CASSNLGLEETQYF.

V is TRBV5-6 and J is TRBJ1-2; no clear D gene. Germline V gene sequence: CDR1 SGHDT, CDR2 YYEEEE. V was cut by 1 base and J by 5 bases, with 6 bases left in between. CDR3 length: 12 residues. CDR3 amino acids: CASSLRDYGYTF. The CDR3 region has the DNA TGTGCCAGCAGCTTGCGGGATTATGGCTACACCTTC.

The chain employs TRBV5-6 and TRBJ2-7; D call uncertain. Trimming shortened V by 0 bases and J by 2 bases, and 9 bases separated the two germline ends. The CDR3 runs 14 residues. CDR1 and CDR2 from the germline V gene are SGHDT and YYEEEE. In DNA, the CDR3 is TGTGCCAGCAGCTTGGTAGATTATCCCTACGAGCAGTACTTC. Amino acids: CASSLVDYPYEQYF.

This clone was found once. This chain connects TRBV27 to TRBJ2-3; 8 nucleotides agree with TRBD2. CDR1 is MNHEY and CDR2 is SMNVEV in the germline V gene (reference sequence). This CDR3 has 13 amino acids. V was pared by 6 bases and J by 7 bases, with 6 bases of the junction left unmatched. CDR3 nucleotides: TGTGCCAGCAGGGCGGGGGGCCGATATACGCAGTATTTT. Protein sequence: CASRAGGRYTQYF.

The chain employs TRBV7-8 and TRBJ2-7, with D possibly being TRBD1 (6 bases). This CDR3 is 15 amino acids long. CDR1 and CDR2 (germline): SGHVS, FQNEAQ. The germline V and J ends were trimmed by 2 bases and 7 bases, with 18 bases remaining between them. The DNA of the CDR3 is TGTGCCAGCAGCTTAATAGGACAGCGAGCCGTGGAGCAGTACTTC. It specifies CASSLIGQRAVEQYF.

This rearrangement joins TRBV6-6 to TRBJ1-5; TRBD1 matches at 8 bases. This CDR3 region has 14 residues. The germline gives CDR1 MNHNY, CDR2 SVGAGI (reference sequence). Trimming took 7 bases from V and 6 from J; bases not matched to a gene: 8. The CDR3 region is CASKPDREGQPQHF. DNA of the CDR3: TGTGCCAGCAAACCGGACAGGGAAGGTCAGCCCCAGCATTTT.

J is TRBJ2-7 and V is TRBV13; D tentatively reads TRBD1 or TRBD2 (5 bases each). Germline-derived CDR1 and CDR2 are PRHDT and FYEKMQ (reference sequence). The germline V and J ends were trimmed by 5 bases and 1 base, with 21 bases remaining between them. This CDR3 spans 17 amino acids. As DNA, the CDR3 is TGTGCCAGCAGCCCGCCGGGACCCACAAGCCCATCCTACGAGCAGTACTTC. This sequence encodes CASSPPGPTSPSYEQYF. Filled out from reference TRBV13 and TRBJ2-7, the complete variable domain reads AAGVIQSPRHLIKEKRETATLKCYPIPRHDTVYWYQQGPGQDPQFLISFYEKMQSDKGSIPDRFSAQQFSDYHSELNMSSLELGDSALYFCASSPPGPTSPSYEQYFGPGTRLTVT.

This clone occurred once. The genes are TRBV5-1 and TRBJ1-2; D is ambiguous. Trimming pared 4 bases from V and 3 bases from J, leaving 10 bases between. The CDR3 runs to 13 residues. The V gene's germline CDR1 is SGHRS and CDR2 YFSETQ. For the CDR3, the DNA is TGCGCCAGCAGCCCGGGAGCAGACTATGGCTACACCTTC. Its protein product is CASSPGADYGYTF. Based on the CDR3 plus reference TRBV5-1 and TRBJ1-2, the full variable domain is KAGVTQTPRYLIKTRGQQVTLSCSPISGHRSVSWYQQTPGQGLQFLFEYFSETQRNKGNFPGRFSGRQFSNSRSEMNVSTLELGDSALYLCASSPGADYGYTFGSGTRLTVV.

The V gene is TRBV2, the J gene TRBJ2-5, with D possibly being TRBD1 or TRBD2 (5 bases each). The V gene's germline CDR1 is SNHLY and CDR2 FYNNEI. This CDR3 has 14 amino acids. The DNA for the CDR3 is TGTGCAGCGACGGGACCAGGTAGACAAGAGACCCAGTACTTC. It translates to CAATGPGRQETQYF.

The chain carries TRBV4-3 and TRBJ2-3, with a tentative D call TRBD1 (6 bases). Germline values: CDR1 LGHNA, CDR2 YSLEER. The V and J ends lost 3 bases and 2 bases respectively, with 12 bases between them. CDR3 length: 15 residues. For the CDR3, the DNA is TGCGCCAGCAGCCAGGCCGGGACAACCACAGATACGCAGTATTTT. Amino acid sequence: CASSQAGTTTDTQYF.

This clone was observed a single time. V gene TRBV19 combines with J gene TRBJ2-5, with a tentative D call TRBD2 (7 bases). Germline V gives CDR1 LNHDA, CDR2 SQIVND (reference sequence). This CDR3 is built from 15 residues. With 3 bases removed from V and 1 base from J, the gap between germline ends came to 12 bases. The CDR3 protein is CASSIAGASQETQYF. CDR3 in DNA: TGTGCCAGTAGTATTGCGGGGGCGAGCCAAGAGACCCAGTACTTC.

The chain is built from TRBV5-1 and TRBJ2-1; 13 bases match TRBD2. There are 14 residues in the CDR3. The V and J ends lost 4 bases and 7 bases, in that order; junction bases with no gene match: 2. Germline CDR1 reads SGHRS; CDR2 reads YFSETQ. This CDR3 reads CASSQGLAGNEQFF. In DNA, the CDR3 is TGCGCCAGCAGCCAGGGACTAGCGGGAAATGAGCAGTTCTTC.

J is TRBJ1-1 and V is TRBV6-7; D perhaps matches TRBD1 (5 bases). TRBV6-7 belongs to the ORF category, with a function that is uncertain. Trimming left V 0 bases short and J 1 base short, with 9 bases between. The CDR3 spans 15 residues. The CDR3 reads CASSYSRDPNTEAFF. Written as DNA, the CDR3 is TGTGCCAGCAGTTACTCGAGGGACCCGAACACTGAAGCTTTCTTT.

The gene calls are TRBV30 and TRBJ2-7, with 7 bases lining up with TRBD1. The CDR3 length is 13 residues. The trim removed 4 bases at V and 4 bases at J, leaving 7 bases unmatched. Per the germline V gene, CDR1 is GTSNPN and CDR2 is SVGIG (reference sequence). For the CDR3, the DNA is TGTGCCTGGACCGGGACAGTCATTTACGAGCAGTACTTC. It is translated as CAWTGTVIYEQYF.

The chain joins TRBV30 to TRBJ2-7; TRBD1 agrees at 7 bases. Germline trimming cut 3 bases from V and 0 bases from J; bases unmatched to any gene: 14. Germline CDR1 reads GTSNPN; CDR2 reads SVGIG (reference sequence). There are 17 residues in the CDR3. CDR3 in amino acids: CAWRSGSRGWDSYEQYF. The CDR3 DNA follows: TGTGCCTGGAGAAGTGGCAGCAGGGGGTGGGACTCCTACGAGCAGTACTTC.

The chain joins TRBV27 to TRBJ2-2; TRBD1 is a possible D gene (6 bases). The CDR3 is 16 amino acids. Germline loops: CDR1 MNHEY, CDR2 SMNVEV (reference sequence). The ends were cut back, 9 bases at V and 8 bases at J, with 25 bases in the middle. The CDR3: CASSPGHRVGTGELFF. In DNA, the CDR3 is TGTGCCAGTTCCCCGGGACATAGGGTGGGAACGGGGGAGCTGTTTTTT.

In this sample, this clone turned up a few times. The rearrangement joins TRBV15 to TRBJ2-2, with D possibly matching TRBD2 (5 bases). Trimming took off 9 bases at V and 5 bases at J, with 22 bases between the two ends. The CDR3 is made up of 16 amino acids. Germline assignment: CDR1 LNHNV and CDR2 YYDKDF (reference sequence). CDR3 residues: CATKPLAAEITGELFF. The CDR3 DNA is TGTGCCACTAAACCGTTGGCAGCGGAAATAACCGGGGAGCTGTTTTTT.

This clone appeared a single time. This sequence joins TRBV6-1 and TRBJ1-4; D is unclear. Germline V gives CDR1 MNHNS, CDR2 SASEGT. Trimming removed 7 bases at V and 5 bases at J, with 17 bases between. The CDR3 contains 15 residues. The CDR3 bases are TGTGCCAGCACCGTGGGAACGGTTCCGAATGAAAAACTGTTTTTT. It yields the protein CASTVGTVPNEKLFF.